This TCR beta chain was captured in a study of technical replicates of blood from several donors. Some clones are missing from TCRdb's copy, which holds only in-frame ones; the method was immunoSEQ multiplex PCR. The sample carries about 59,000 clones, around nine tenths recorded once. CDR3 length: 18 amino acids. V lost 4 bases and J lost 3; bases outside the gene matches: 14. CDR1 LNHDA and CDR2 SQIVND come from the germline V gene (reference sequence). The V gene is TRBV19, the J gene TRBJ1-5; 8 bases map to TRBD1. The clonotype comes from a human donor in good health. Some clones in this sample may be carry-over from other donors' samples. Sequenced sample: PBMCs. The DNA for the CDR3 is TGTGCCAGTAGTAGCCCGGCAGGGGGCTCGGGATTCAATCAGCCCCAGCATTTT. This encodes CASSSPAGGSGFNQPQHF. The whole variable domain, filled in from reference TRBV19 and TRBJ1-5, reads DGGITQSPKYLFRKEGQNVTLSCEQNLNHDAMYWYRQDPGQGLRLIYYSQIVNDFQKGDIAEGYSVSREKKESFPLTVTSAQKNPTAFYLCASSSPAGGSGFNQPQHFGDGTRLSIL.